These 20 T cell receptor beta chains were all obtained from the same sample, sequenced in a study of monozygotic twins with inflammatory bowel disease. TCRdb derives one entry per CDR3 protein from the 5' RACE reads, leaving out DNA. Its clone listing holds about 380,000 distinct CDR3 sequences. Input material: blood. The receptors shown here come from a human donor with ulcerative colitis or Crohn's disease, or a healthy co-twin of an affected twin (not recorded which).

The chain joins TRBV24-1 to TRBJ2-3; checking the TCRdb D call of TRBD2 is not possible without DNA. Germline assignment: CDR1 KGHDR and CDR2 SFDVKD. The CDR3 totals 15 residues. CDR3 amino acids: CATSDFGGGADTQYF.

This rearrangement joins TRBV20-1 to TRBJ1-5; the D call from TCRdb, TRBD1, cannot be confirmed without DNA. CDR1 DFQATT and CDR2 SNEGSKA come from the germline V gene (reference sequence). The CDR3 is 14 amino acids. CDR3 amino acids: CSARDPDSSQPQHF.

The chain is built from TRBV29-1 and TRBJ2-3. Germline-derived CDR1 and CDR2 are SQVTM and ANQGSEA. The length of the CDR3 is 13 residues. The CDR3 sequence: CSVVRYSTDTQYF.

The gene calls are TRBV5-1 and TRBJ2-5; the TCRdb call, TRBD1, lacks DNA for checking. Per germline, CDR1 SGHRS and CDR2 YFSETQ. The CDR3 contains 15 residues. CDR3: CASSLADPGQETQYF.

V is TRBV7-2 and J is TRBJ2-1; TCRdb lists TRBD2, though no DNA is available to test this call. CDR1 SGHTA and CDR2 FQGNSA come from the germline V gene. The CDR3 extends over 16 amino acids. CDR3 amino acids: CASSRRLTSGGTEQFF.

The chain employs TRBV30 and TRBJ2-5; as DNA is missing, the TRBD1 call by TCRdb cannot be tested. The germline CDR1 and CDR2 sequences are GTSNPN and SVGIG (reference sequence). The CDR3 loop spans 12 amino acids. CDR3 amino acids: CAGETGAETQYF.

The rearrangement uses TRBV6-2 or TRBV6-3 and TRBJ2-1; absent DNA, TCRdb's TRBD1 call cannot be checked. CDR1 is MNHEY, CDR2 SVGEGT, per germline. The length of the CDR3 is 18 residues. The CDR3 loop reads CASSYSYLTGGPYNEQFF.

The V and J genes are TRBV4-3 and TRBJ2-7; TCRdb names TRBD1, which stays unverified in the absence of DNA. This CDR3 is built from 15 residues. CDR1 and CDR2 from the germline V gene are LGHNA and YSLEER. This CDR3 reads CASSQDWGHLYEQYF.

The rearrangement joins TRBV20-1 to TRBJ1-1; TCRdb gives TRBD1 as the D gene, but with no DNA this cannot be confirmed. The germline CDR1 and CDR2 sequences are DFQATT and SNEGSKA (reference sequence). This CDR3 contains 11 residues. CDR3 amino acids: CSTRGNTEAFF.

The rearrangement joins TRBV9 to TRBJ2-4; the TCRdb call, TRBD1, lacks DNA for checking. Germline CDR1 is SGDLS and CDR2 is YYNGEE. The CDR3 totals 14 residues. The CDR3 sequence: CASSAGGSGDIQYF.

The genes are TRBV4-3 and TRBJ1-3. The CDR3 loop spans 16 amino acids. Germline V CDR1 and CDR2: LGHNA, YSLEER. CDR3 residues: CASSQDREGSGNTIYF.

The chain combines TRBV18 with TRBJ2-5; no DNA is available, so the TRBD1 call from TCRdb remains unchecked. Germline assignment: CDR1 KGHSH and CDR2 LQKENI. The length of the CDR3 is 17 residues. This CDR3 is CASSPRVRDTLMETQYF.

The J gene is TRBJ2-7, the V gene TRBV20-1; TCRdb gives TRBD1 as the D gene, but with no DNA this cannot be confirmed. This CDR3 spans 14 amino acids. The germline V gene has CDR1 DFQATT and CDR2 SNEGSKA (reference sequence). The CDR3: CSAYGQGAPYEQYF.

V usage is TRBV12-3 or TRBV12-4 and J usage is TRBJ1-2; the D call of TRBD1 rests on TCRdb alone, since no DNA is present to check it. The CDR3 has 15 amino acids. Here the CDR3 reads CASSLAAGYNYGYTF.

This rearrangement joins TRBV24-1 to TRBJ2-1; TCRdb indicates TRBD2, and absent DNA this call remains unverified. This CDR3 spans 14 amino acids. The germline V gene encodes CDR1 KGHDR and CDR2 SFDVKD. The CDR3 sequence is CATSDLQLAAEQFF.

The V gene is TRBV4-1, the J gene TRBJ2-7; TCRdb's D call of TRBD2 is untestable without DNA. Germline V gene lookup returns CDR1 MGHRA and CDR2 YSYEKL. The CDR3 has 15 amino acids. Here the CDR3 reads CASSQVTRAAYEQYF.

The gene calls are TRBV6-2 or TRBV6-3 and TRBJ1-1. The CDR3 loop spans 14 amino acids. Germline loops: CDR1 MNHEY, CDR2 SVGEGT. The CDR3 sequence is CASETRRVGTEAFF.

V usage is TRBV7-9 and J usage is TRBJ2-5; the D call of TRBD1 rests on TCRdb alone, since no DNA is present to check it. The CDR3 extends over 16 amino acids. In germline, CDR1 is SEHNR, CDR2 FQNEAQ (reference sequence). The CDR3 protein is CASSSGGDRAQETQYF.

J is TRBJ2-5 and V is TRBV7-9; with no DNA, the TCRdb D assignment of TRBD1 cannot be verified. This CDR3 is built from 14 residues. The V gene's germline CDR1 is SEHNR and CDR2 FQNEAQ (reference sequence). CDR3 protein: CASSLSDRFETQYF.

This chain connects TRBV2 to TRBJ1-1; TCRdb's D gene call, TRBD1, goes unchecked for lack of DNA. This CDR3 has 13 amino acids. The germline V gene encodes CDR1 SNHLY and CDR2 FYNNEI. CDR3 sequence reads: CASIRGGYAEAFF.